This T cell receptor beta chain was observed in a study of T cells after yellow fever vaccination. Study-level findings and limits: Primary-vaccination clones mostly resurfaced post-booster (approximately 96% CD4, roughly 90% CD8). Across the CD4 and CD8 compartments, a small share of clonotypes was present in both.

The CDR3 loop spans 14 amino acids. Unmatched junction bases numbered 5, after V lost 5 bases and J lost 9 bases. CDR1 is GTSNPN, CDR2 SVGIG, per germline (reference sequence). TCR cDNA was made by 5'RACE template switching, adding a universal primer site and UMIs. TCRdb re-derived calls from the 5' RACE reads in MiXCR, one entry per CDR3 protein. The sample shows 550,000 or so distinct CDR3 sequences, roughly a fifth of them seen only once. This clonotype was seen a handful of times. What it binds is unknown. The rearrangement uses TRBV30 and TRBJ2-1; 15 bases agree with TRBD2. The clonotype originates from a man aged 25-40 years who received the YFV17D yellow fever vaccine. The source material was PBMCs, sampled 15 days after the yellow fever booster vaccination. Here the CDR3 DNA reads TGTGCCTGGGCGGGACTAGCGGGAGGCGGTGAGCAGTTCTTC. Amino acids: CAWAGLAGGGEQFF.